In its sample, the clone carrying this T cell receptor beta chain was seen a few times. Its antigen remains unidentified. This CDR3 comprises 15 residues. The ends lost 5 bases at V and 2 bases at J; junction bases unmatched: 7. The record originates from a study of T-cell reconstitution after alpha-beta-depleted transplantation in children. Broader study findings: Surviving recipient T cells and thymic progenitors accounted for the high day-60 TCRbeta diversity observed in some patients. At around two months after transplant, the alpha-beta T cells were reportedly derived from several hundred expanded clones that came from non-depleted graft cells. Newly generated T cells supplied most T-cell counts and diversity one year post-transplant.

Library preparation (for TCRbeta) was performed with unique molecular identifiers. TCRdb re-called the PCR reads through MiXCR, storing one row per CDR3 protein. This repertoire shows 200,000 or so distinct CDR3 sequences, approximately 6.9% found once; its top ten account for 5.5%. The specimen was PBMCs, collected before TCRalphabeta/CD19-depleted stem cell transplant. V is TRBV12-3 or TRBV12-4 and J is TRBJ2-3; 7 nucleotides line up with TRBD2. The TCR sequence derives from a boy aged 2 to 9 with acute lymphoblastic leukemia, due to receive a stem cell transplant. CDR3 nucleotides: TGTGCCAGCAGTGGGAGCGGGGCGTACACAGATACGCAGTATTTT. Protein sequence: CASSGSGAYTDTQYF.